The clone carrying this T cell receptor (beta chain) was detected only a few times. Its antigen is unknown. The source of the sample is a study of cytotoxic CD8 clonotypes in ibrutinib-treated CLL. Study outcomes and limitations: Clonality climbed at ibrutinib response, then dropped toward baseline at progression. Baseline values of clonality outstripped age-matched healthy donors and followed circulating CD8+ T-cell counts. On treatment, the uncommon public clonotypes contracted or remained stable.

The intended depth for sequencing was 1 in 200,000 to 1 in 1 million T cells. This table comes from immunoSEQ multiplex PCR, and its TCRdb copy is limited to in-frame clones, with some not included. The sample shows approximately 300,000 clones, roughly 79% of them seen only once. Germline CDR1 LNHDA, CDR2 SQIVND (reference sequence). V was shortened by 0 bases and J by 7 bases, with 21 bases between the two germline ends. The CDR3 is made up of 17 amino acids. Here the sequenced sample was PBMCs, taken before ibrutinib treatment. This rearrangement joins TRBV19 to TRBJ2-5; tentative D call: TRBD2 (6 bases). The source is a human donor with chronic lymphocytic leukemia. The DNA for the CDR3 is TGTGCCAGTAGTATAGATGCCCCGACAGTGCGGGGCGGGACCCAGTACTTC. It specifies CASSIDAPTVRGGTQYF.